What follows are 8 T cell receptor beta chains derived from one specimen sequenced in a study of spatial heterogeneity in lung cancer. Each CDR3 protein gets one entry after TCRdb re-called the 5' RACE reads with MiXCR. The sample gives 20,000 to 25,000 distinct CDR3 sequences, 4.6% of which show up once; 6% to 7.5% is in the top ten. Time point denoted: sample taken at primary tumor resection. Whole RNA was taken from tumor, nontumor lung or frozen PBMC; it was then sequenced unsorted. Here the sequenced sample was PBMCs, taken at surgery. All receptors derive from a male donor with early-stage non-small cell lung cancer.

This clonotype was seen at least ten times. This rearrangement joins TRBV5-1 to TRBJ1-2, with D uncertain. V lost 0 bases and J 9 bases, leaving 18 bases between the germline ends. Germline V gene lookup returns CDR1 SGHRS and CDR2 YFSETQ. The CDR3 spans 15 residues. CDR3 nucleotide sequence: TGCGCCAGCAGCTTGGCCGTTTCGGGGTCCGCCCGCTACACCTTC. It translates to CASSLAVSGSARYTF.

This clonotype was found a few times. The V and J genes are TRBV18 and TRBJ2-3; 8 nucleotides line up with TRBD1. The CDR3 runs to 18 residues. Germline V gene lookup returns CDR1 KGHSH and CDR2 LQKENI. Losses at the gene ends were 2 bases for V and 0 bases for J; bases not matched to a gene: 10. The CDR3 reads CASSPEAGGERSTDTQYF. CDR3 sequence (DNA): TGTGCCAGCTCACCAGAGGCAGGGGGCGAAAGGAGCACAGATACGCAGTATTTT.

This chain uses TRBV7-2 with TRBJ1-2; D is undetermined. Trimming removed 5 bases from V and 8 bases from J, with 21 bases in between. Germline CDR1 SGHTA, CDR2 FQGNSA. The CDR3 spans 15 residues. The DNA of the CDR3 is TGTGCCAGCAGCCCCAGAGGACCTTTTACGGGAGGCTACACCTTC. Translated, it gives CASSPRGPFTGGYTF.

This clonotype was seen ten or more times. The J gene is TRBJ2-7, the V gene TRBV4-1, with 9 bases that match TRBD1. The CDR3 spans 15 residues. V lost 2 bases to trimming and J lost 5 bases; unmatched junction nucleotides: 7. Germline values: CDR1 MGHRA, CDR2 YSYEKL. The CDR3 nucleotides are TGCGCCAGCAGCCAACCCGGGACAGGGTCCCACGAGCAGTACTTC. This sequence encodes CASSQPGTGSHEQYF.

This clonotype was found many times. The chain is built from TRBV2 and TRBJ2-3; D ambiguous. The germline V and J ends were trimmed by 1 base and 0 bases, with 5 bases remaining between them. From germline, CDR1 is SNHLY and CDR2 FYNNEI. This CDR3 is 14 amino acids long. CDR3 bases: TGTGCCAGCAGTGAAGGTCTCAGCACAGATACGCAGTATTTT. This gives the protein CASSEGLSTDTQYF.

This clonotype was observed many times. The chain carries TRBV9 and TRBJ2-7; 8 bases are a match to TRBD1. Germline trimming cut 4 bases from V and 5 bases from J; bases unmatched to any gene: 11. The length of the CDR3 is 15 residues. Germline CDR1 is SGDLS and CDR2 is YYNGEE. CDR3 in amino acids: CASSPLRGPGNEQYF. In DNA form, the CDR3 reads TGTGCCAGCAGCCCACTCAGGGGGCCAGGCAACGAGCAGTACTTC.

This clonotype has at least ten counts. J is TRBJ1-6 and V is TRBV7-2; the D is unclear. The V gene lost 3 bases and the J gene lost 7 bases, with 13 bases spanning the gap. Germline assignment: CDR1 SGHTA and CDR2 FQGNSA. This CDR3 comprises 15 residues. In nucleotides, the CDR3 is TGTGCCAGCAGCTTTAAGGGCCCGCGAAATTCACCCCTCCACTTT. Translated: CASSFKGPRNSPLHF. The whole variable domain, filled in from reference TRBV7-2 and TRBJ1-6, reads GAGVSQSPSNKVTEKGKDVELRCDPISGHTALYWYRQSLGQGLEFLIYFQGNSAPDKSGLPSDRFSAERTGGSVSTLTIQRTQQEDSAVYLCASSFKGPRNSPLHFGNGTRLTVT.

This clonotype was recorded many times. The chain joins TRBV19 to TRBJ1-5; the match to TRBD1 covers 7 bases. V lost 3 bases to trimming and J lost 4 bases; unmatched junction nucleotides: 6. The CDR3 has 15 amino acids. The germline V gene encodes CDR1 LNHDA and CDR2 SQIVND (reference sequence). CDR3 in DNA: TGTGCCAGTAGTATCGCTTGGGGACAGAATCAGCCCCAGCATTTT. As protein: CASSIAWGQNQPQHF.